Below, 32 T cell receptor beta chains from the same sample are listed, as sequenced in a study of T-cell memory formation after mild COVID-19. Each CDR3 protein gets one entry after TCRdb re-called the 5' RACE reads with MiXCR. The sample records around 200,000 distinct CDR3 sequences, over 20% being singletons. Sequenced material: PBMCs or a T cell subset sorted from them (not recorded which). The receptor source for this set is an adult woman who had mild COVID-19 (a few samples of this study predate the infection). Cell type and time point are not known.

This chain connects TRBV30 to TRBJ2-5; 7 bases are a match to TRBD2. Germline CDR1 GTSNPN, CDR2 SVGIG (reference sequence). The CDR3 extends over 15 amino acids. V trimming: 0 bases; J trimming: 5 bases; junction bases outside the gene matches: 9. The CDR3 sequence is CAWSVKGRERETQYF. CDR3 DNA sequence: TGTGCCTGGAGTGTAAAGGGGCGGGAGAGGGAGACCCAGTACTTC.

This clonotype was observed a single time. The CDR3 here is CASSSVQGADEQFF. The CDR3 region has the DNA TGTGCCAGCAGCTCAGTCCAGGGGGCAGACGAGCAGTTCTTC. The V gene is TRBV11-3, the J gene TRBJ2-1, with 8 bases that match TRBD1. Trimming at V came to 4 bases and at J to 10 bases, leaving 9 bases not matched to a gene. Germline V lookup: CDR1 SGHNT, CDR2 YENEEA. This CDR3 is built from 14 residues. The full variable domain, with the rest looked up from reference TRBV11-3 and TRBJ2-1, is EAGVVQSPRYKIIEKKQPVAFWCNPISGHNTLYWYLQNLGQGPELLIRYENEEAVDDSQLPKDRFSAERLKGVDSTLKIQPAELGDSAVYLCASSSVQGADEQFFGPGTRLTVL.

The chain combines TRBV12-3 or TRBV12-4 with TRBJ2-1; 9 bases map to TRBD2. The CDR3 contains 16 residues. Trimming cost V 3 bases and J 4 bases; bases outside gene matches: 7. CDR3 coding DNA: TGTGCCAGCAGTTTCAACCTGCGGGGGGGATACAATGAGCAGTTCTTC. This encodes CASSFNLRGGYNEQFF.

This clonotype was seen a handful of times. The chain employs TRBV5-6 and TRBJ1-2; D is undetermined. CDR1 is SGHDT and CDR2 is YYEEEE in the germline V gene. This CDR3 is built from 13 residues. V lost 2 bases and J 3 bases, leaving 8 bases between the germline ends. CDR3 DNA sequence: TGTGCCAGCAGCTTTGGCGGAGACTATGGCTACACCTTC. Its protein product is CASSFGGDYGYTF.

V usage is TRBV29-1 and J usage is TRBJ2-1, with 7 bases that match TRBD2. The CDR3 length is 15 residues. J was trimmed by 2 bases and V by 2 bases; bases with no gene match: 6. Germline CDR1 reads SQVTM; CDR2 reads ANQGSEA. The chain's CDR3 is CSVETLAVTYNEQFF. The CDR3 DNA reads TGCAGCGTTGAAACGCTAGCGGTCACCTACAATGAGCAGTTCTTC.

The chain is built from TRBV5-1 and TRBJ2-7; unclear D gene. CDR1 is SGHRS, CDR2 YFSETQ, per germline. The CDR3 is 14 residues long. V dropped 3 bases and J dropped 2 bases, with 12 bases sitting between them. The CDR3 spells CASSSPGSAYEQYF. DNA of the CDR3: TGCGCCAGCAGCTCTCCCGGGTCCGCCTACGAGCAGTACTTC. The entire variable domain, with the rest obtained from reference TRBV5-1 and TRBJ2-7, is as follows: KAGVTQTPRYLIKTRGQQVTLSCSPISGHRSVSWYQQTPGQGLQFLFEYFSETQRNKGNFPGRFSGRQFSNSRSEMNVSTLELGDSALYLCASSSPGSAYEQYFGPGTRLTVT.

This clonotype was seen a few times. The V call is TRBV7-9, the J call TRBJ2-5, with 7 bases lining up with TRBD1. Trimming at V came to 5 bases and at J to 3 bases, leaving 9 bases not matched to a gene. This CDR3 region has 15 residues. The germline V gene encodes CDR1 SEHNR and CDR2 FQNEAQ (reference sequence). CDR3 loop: CASSPRDSSKETQYF. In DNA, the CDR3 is TGTGCCAGCAGCCCTCGGGACAGCTCCAAAGAGACCCAGTACTTC.

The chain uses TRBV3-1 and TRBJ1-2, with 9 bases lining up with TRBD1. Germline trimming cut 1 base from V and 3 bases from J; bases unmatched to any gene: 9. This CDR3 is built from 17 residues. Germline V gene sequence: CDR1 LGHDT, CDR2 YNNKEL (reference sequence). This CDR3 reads CASSQGMDRGKDYGYTF. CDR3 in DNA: TGTGCCAGCAGCCAAGGTATGGACAGGGGAAAGGACTATGGCTACACCTTC.

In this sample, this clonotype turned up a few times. CDR3 coding DNA: TGCAGTGCTCCAGAGGGGCCCAGACAGGGGGCGAACACTGAAGCTTTCTTT. The encoded protein is CSAPEGPRQGANTEAFF. This chain links TRBV20-1 with TRBJ1-1, with 10 positions matching TRBD1. This CDR3 is 17 amino acids long. Per the germline V gene, CDR1 is DFQATT and CDR2 is SNEGSKA (reference sequence). After removal of 5 bases from V and 1 base from J, the junction contained 13 bases not matched to a gene.

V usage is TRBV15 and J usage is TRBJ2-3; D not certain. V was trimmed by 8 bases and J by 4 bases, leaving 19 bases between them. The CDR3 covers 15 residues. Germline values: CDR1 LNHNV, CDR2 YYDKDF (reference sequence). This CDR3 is CATRGPDELPDTQYF. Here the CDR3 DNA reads TGTGCCACCCGTGGCCCGGACGAGCTCCCAGATACGCAGTATTTT.

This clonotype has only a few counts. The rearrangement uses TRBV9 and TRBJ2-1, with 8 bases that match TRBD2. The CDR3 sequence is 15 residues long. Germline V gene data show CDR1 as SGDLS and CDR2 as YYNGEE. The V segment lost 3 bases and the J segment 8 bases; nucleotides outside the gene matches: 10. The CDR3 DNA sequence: TGTGCCAGCAGCGCCCGGGGGGGGTATGTGGATGAGCAGTTCTTC. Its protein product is CASSARGGYVDEQFF.

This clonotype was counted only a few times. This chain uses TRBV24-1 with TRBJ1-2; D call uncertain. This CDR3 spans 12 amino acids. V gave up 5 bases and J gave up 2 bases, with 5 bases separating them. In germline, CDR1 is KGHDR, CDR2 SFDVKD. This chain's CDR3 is CATSVRNYGYTF. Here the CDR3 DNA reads TGTGCCACCAGTGTACGGAACTATGGCTACACCTTC.

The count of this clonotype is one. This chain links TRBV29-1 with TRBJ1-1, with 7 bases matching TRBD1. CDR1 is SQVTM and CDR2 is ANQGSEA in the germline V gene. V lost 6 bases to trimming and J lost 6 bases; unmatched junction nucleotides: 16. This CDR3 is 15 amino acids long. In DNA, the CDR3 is TGCAGCGTACTTGGACAGGACCGGGTGTACCCTGAAGCTTTCTTT. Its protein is CSVLGQDRVYPEAFF. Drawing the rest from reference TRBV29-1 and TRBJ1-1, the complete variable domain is SAVISQKPSRDICQRGTSLTIQCQVDSQVTMMFWYRQQPGQSLTLIATANQGSEATYESGFVIDKFPISRPNLTFSTLTVSNMSPEDSSIYLCSVLGQDRVYPEAFFGQGTRLTVV.

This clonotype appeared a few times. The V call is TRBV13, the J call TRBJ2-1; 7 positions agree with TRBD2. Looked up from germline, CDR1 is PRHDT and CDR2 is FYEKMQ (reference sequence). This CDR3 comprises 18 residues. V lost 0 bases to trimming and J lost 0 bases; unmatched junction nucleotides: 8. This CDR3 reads CASSLGLSGISSYNEQFF. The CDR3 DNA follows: TGTGCCAGCAGCTTAGGCCTGAGCGGGATTAGCTCCTACAATGAGCAGTTCTTC. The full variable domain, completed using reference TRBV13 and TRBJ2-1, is AAGVIQSPRHLIKEKRETATLKCYPIPRHDTVYWYQQGPGQDPQFLISFYEKMQSDKGSIPDRFSAQQFSDYHSELNMSSLELGDSALYFCASSLGLSGISSYNEQFFGPGTRLTVL.

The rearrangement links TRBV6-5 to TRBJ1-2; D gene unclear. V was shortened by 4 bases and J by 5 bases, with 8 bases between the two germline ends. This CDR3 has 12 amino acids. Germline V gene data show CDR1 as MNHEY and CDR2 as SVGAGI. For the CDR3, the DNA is TGTGCCAGCAGTTCGGACGAGTATGGCTACACCTTC. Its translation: CASSSDEYGYTF.

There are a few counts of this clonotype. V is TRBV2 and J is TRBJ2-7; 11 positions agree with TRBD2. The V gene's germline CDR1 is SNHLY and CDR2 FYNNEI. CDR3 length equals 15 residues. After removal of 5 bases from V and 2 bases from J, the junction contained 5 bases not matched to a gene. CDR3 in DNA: TGTGCCAGCAGTACACTAGCGGGGGACCCCTACGAGCAGTACTTC. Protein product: CASSTLAGDPYEQYF. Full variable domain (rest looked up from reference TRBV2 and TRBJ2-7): EPEVTQTPSHQVTQMGQEVILRCVPISNHLYFYWYRQILGQKVEFLVSFYNNEISEKSEIFDDQFSVERPDGSNFTLKIRSTKLEDSAMYFCASSTLAGDPYEQYFGPGTRLTVT.

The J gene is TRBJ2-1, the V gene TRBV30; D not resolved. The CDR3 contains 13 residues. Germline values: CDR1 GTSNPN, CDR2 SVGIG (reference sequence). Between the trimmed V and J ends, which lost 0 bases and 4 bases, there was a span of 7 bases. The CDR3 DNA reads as TGTGCCTGGAGTGTGGGATTTTACAATGAGCAGTTCTTC. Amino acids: CAWSVGFYNEQFF.

CDR3 loop: CASESGLAGKETQYF. The DNA for the CDR3 is TGTGCCAGCGAGTCGGGGCTAGCGGGGAAAGAGACCCAGTACTTC. The V call is TRBV27, the J call TRBJ2-5, with 9 bases that match TRBD2. Germline V gene sequence: CDR1 MNHEY, CDR2 SMNVEV (reference sequence). J lost 3 bases, V lost 8 bases, and 10 bases had no gene match. This CDR3 has 15 residues.

CDR3 loop: CAITQGAGTYEQYF. The CDR3 nucleotides are TGTGCCATCACCCAGGGGGCAGGAACCTACGAGCAGTACTTC. V usage is TRBV10-3 and J usage is TRBJ2-7; 8 nucleotides align to TRBD1. Germline CDR1 reads ENHRY; CDR2 reads SYGVKD. The CDR3 has 14 residues. J was trimmed by 2 bases and V by 7 bases; bases with no gene match: 7.

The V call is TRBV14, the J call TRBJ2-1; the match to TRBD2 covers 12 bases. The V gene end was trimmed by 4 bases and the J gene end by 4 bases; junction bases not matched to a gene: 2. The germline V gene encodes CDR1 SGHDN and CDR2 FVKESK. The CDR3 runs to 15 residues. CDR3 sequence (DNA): TGTGCCAGCAGCCCTAGCGGGGGGGAATACAATGAGCAGTTCTTC. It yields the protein CASSPSGGEYNEQFF. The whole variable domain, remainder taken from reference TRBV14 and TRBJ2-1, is EAGVTQFPSHSVIEKGQTVTLRCDPISGHDNLYWYRRVMGKEIKFLLHFVKESKQDESGMPNNRFLAERTGGTYSTLKVQPAELEDSGVYFCASSPSGGEYNEQFFGPGTRLTVL.

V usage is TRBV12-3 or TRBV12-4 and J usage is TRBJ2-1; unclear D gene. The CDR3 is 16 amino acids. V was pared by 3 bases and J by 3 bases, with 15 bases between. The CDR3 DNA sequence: TGTGCCAGCAGTTTGGTTCCCCTAGGTTACTACAATGAGCAGTTCTTC. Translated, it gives CASSLVPLGYYNEQFF.

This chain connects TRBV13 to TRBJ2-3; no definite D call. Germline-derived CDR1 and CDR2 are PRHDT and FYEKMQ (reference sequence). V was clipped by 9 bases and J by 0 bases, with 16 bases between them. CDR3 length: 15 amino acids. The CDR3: CASSGGETSTDTQYF. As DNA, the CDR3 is TGTGCCAGTTCTGGTGGGGAAACAAGCACAGATACGCAGTATTTT.

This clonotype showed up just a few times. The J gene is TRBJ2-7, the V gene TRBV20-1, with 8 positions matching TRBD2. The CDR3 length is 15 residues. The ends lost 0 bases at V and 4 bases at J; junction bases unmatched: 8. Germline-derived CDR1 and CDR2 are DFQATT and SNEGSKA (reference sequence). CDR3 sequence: CSARDVAGGIYEQYF. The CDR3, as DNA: TGCAGTGCTAGAGATGTTGCGGGGGGTATTTACGAGCAGTACTTC.

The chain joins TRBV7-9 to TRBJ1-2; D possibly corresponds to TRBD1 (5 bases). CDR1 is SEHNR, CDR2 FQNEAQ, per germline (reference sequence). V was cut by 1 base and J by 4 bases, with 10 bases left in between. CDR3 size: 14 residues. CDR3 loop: CASSLERGLYGYTF. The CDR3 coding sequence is TGTGCCAGCAGCTTAGAAAGGGGTCTCTATGGCTACACCTTC.

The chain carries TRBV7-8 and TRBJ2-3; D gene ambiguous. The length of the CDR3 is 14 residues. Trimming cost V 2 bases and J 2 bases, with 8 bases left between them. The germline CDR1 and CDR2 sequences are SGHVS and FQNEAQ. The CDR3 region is CASSLRLDTDTQYF. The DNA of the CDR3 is TGTGCCAGCAGCTTAAGGCTAGACACAGATACGCAGTATTTT.

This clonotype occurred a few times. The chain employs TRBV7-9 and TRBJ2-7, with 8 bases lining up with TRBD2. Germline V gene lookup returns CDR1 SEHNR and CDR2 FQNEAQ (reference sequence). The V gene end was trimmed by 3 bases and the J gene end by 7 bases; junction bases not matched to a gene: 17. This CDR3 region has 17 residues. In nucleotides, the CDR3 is TGTGCCAGCAGCTTTTCGCCGGGACTAGGAGGGGCCGGGGAGCAGTACTTC. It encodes CASSFSPGLGGAGEQYF.

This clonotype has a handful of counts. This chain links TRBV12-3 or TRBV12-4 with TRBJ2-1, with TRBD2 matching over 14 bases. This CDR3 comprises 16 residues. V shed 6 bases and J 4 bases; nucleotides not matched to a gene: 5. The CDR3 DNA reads TGTGCCAGCAGCCGACTAGCGGGAGGGGTATACAATGAGCAGTTCTTC. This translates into CASSRLAGGVYNEQFF.

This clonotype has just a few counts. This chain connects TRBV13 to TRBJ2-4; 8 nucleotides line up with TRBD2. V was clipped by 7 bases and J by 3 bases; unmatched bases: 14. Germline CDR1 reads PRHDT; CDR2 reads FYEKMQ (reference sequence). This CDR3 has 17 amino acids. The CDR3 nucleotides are TGTGCCAGCACCCTTAGGCCAGCGGGAGAAGGCAAAAACATTCAGTACTTC. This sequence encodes CASTLRPAGEGKNIQYF.

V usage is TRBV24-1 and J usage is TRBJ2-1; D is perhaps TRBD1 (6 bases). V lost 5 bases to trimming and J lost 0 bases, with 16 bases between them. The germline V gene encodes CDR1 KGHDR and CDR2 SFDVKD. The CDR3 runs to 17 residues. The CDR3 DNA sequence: TGTGCCACCAGTGGCCTGGGGGACACATACTCCTACAATGAGCAGTTCTTC. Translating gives CATSGLGDTYSYNEQFF.

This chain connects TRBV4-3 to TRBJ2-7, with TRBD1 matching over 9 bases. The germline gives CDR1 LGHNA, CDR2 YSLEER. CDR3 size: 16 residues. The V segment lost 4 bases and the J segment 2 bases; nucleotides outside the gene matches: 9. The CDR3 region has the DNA TGCGCCAGCAGCCGCTCGGGACAGGGCGTCGCCTACGAGCAGTACTTC. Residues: CASSRSGQGVAYEQYF.

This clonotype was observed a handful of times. CDR3 region: CSANAWGVEQFF. The CDR3 region has the DNA TGCAGTGCTAACGCGTGGGGGGTTGAGCAGTTCTTC. The rearrangement joins TRBV20-1 to TRBJ2-1, with D tentatively TRBD2 (6 bases). CDR1 is DFQATT and CDR2 is SNEGSKA in the germline V gene (reference sequence). Trimming pared 4 bases from V and 9 bases from J, leaving 13 bases between. The CDR3 is made up of 12 amino acids.

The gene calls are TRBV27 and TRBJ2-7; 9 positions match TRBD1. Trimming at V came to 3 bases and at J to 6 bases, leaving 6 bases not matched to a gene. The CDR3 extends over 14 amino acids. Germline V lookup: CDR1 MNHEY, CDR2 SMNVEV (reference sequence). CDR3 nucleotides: TGTGCCAGCAGTTTCGGGACAGGGTCGGCCGAGCAGTACTTC. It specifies CASSFGTGSAEQYF.